The 22 T cell receptor beta chains below were found in one sample sequenced in a study of T cells in Graves' hyperthyroidism and ophthalmopathy. Researchers took RNA transcripts and amplified the TCR beta CDR3 regions from them. Primed by the HTBI set, a first-round RT-PCR was run on the TCR CDR3. TCRdb re-called the multiplex PCR reads through MiXCR, storing one row per CDR3 protein. The sample lists about half a million distinct CDR3 sequences, roughly 22% occurring once. Material: blood. The receptors come from a woman in her 70s with Graves' ophthalmopathy.

J is TRBJ2-1 and V is TRBV24-1, with D uncertain. Germline V gene data show CDR1 as KGHDR and CDR2 as SFDVKD. The ends were cut back, 4 bases at V and 7 bases at J, with 7 bases in the middle. The CDR3 extends over 12 amino acids. The CDR3 DNA reads as TGTGCCACCAGTGACCGCTTAAATGAGCAGTTCTTC. Encoded protein: CATSDRLNEQFF.

The genes are TRBV7-6 and TRBJ2-1; D remains ambiguous. The V gene lost 2 bases and the J gene lost 7 bases, with 9 bases spanning the gap. The CDR3 length is 13 residues. Per germline, CDR1 SGHVS and CDR2 FNYEAQ. CDR3 residues: CASSLPSMNEQFF. CDR3 DNA: TGTGCCAGCAGCTTACCAAGTATGAATGAGCAGTTCTTC.

This clonotype was found many times. This rearrangement joins TRBV3-1 to TRBJ2-7; TRBD1 or TRBD2 may be the D gene (5 bases each). Trimming pared 0 bases from V and 2 bases from J, leaving 8 bases between. The germline V gene has CDR1 LGHDT and CDR2 YNNKEL (reference sequence). The CDR3 loop spans 14 amino acids. The CDR3 spells CASSQDWGTYEQYF. In nucleotides, the CDR3 is TGTGCCAGCAGCCAAGATTGGGGGACCTACGAGCAGTACTTC.

This clonotype was observed a handful of times. The CDR3 DNA reads TGCGCCACCCAGGGGGACAGCTCTGGAAACACCATATATTTT. Protein product: CATQGDSSGNTIYF. The chain links TRBV10-1 to TRBJ1-3; TRBD1 aligns across 7 bases. There are 14 residues in the CDR3. V trimming: 10 bases; J trimming: 0 bases; junction bases outside the gene matches: 6. The germline V gene encodes CDR1 WNHNN and CDR2 SYGVQD (reference sequence).

A few counts support this clonotype. The rearrangement joins TRBV5-1 to TRBJ2-3; tentatively, D is TRBD1 (6 bases). Germline assignment: CDR1 SGHRS and CDR2 YFSETQ. CDR3 size: 14 residues. V lost 2 bases to trimming and J lost 2 bases, with 9 bases between them. This CDR3 reads CASSFGQNTDTQYF. The DNA for the CDR3 is TGCGCCAGCAGCTTCGGACAGAACACAGATACGCAGTATTTT. The variable domain in full, with the rest retrieved from reference TRBV5-1 and TRBJ2-3, is KAGVTQTPRYLIKTRGQQVTLSCSPISGHRSVSWYQQTPGQGLQFLFEYFSETQRNKGNFPGRFSGRQFSNSRSEMNVSTLELGDSALYLCASSFGQNTDTQYFGPGTRLTVL.

On this clonotype: A much more abundant neighbour one base away suggests this may be a read error. The chain joins TRBV12-3 or TRBV12-4 to TRBJ1-6, with D possibly TRBD1 on 6 matching bases. Trimming pared 8 bases from V and 9 bases from J, leaving 11 bases between. CDR3 length: 12 amino acids. The CDR3 DNA follows: TGTGCCAGCCGGACAGATCCTTCACCCCTCCACTTT. This gives the protein CASRTDPSPLHF.

There are many counts of this clonotype. J is TRBJ2-1 and V is TRBV7-3, with 10 bases aligning to TRBD1. V lost 6 bases and J lost 2; bases outside the gene matches: 7. Germline V CDR1 and CDR2: SGHTA, FQGTGA. The CDR3 is 16 amino acids. Written as DNA, the CDR3 is TGTGCCAGCAGTTTCGTGGGGACAGGGGCCTACAATGAGCAGTTCTTC. It specifies CASSFVGTGAYNEQFF.

This clonotype was counted many times. This chain joins TRBV30 and TRBJ2-1; 8 bases align to TRBD1. With V trimmed by 2 bases and J by 8 bases, 14 bases remained unmatched. CDR3 size: 16 residues. The germline CDR1 and CDR2 sequences are GTSNPN and SVGIG (reference sequence). CDR3 nucleotides: TGTGCCTGGAGTCACGGACAGGGACGGTGGCGACATGAGCAGTTCTTC. This sequence encodes CAWSHGQGRWRHEQFF.

This clonotype was picked up many times. V usage is TRBV18 and J usage is TRBJ1-1, with no clear D. This CDR3 is 13 amino acids long. V was pared by 4 bases and J by 1 base, with 7 bases between. CDR1 is KGHSH and CDR2 is LQKENI in the germline V gene. CDR3 nucleotides: TGTGCCAGCTCACAGTCTTGGAACACTGAAGCTTTCTTT. It codes for CASSQSWNTEAFF.

This chain joins TRBV6-1 and TRBJ2-3, with a tentative D call TRBD1 (6 bases). The CDR3 sequence is 17 residues long. Germline V gene sequence: CDR1 MNHNS, CDR2 SASEGT. V lost 5 bases to trimming and J lost 1 base, with 19 bases between them. The CDR3 loop is CASSQTGSRAGTDTQYF. The CDR3 nucleotides read TGTGCCAGCAGTCAAACAGGGTCCCGCGCCGGCACAGATACGCAGTATTTT.

This chain connects TRBV6-2 or TRBV6-3 to TRBJ2-3, with 13 nucleotides matching TRBD2. The trim removed 2 bases at V and 4 bases at J, leaving 6 bases unmatched. This CDR3 contains 17 residues. Germline V CDR1 and CDR2: MNHEY, SVGEGT. The CDR3 sequence is CASSYGLAGVEADTQYF. CDR3 DNA: TGTGCCAGCAGTTACGGACTAGCGGGAGTGGAGGCAGATACGCAGTATTTT.

The sample holds many counts of this clonotype. The chain employs TRBV6-1 and TRBJ1-2; D may be TRBD1 (6 bases). Germline assignment: CDR1 MNHNS and CDR2 SASEGT. The germline V and J ends were trimmed by 7 bases and 7 bases, with 19 bases remaining between them. The length of the CDR3 is 14 residues. In DNA, the CDR3 is TGTGCCAGCAAAACGCGACAGGTTGCGTTTGGCTACACCTTC. It is translated as CASKTRQVAFGYTF.

The chain couples TRBV7-8 to TRBJ2-1; D is perhaps TRBD1 (6 bases). This CDR3 has 15 residues. V shed 4 bases and J shed 1 base, with 11 bases lying between them. Per the germline V gene, CDR1 is SGHVS and CDR2 is FQNEAQ. The CDR3 protein is CASSSMRGSYNEQFF. CDR3 DNA sequence: TGTGCCAGCAGCTCAATGAGGGGGTCCTACAATGAGCAGTTCTTC.

The genes are TRBV6-2 or TRBV6-3 and TRBJ2-3, with 9 bases fitting TRBD2. Trimming removed 2 bases from V and 0 bases from J; junction bases left unmatched: 6. The germline V gene encodes CDR1 MNHEY and CDR2 SVGEGT. There are 17 residues in the CDR3. CDR3 sequence reads: CASSYVTSGTSTDTQYF. Here the CDR3 DNA reads TGTGCCAGCAGTTACGTGACTAGCGGAACTAGCACAGATACGCAGTATTTT.

The sample holds many counts of this clonotype. The CDR3 protein is CASSLYGNRGGYEQYF. Written as DNA, the CDR3 is TGTGCCAGCAGTTTATACGGGAACAGGGGAGGGTACGAGCAGTACTTC. The rearrangement joins TRBV28 to TRBJ2-7, with D perhaps being TRBD1 or TRBD2 (7 bases each). Per the germline V gene, CDR1 is MDHEN and CDR2 is SYDVKM. The V end lost 1 base, the J end lost 4 bases, and 17 bases lay between the germline ends. There are 16 residues in the CDR3.

A few counts support this clonotype. The CDR3 DNA sequence: TGCAGTGCAACCGGACAGGGGGCCTCTCTCTATGGCTACACCTTC. Translation: CSATGQGASLYGYTF. The rearrangement uses TRBV20-1 and TRBJ1-2, with 11 bases that match TRBD1. The CDR3 extends over 15 amino acids. The V segment lost 6 bases and the J segment 4 bases; nucleotides outside the gene matches: 10. The V gene's germline CDR1 is DFQATT and CDR2 SNEGSKA (reference sequence).

This sequence joins TRBV10-3 and TRBJ1-1, with D unclear. Trimming took off 0 bases at V and 7 bases at J, with 12 bases between the two ends. The CDR3 loop spans 14 amino acids. CDR1 and CDR2 from the germline V gene are ENHRY and SYGVKD. The CDR3 spells CAISESLTIDEAFF. In DNA, the CDR3 is TGTGCCATCAGTGAGTCTTTAACCATTGATGAAGCTTTCTTT.

This clonotype was picked up a small number of times. V gene TRBV12-3 or TRBV12-4 combines with J gene TRBJ2-5; a possible D gene is TRBD2 (5 bases). With 4 bases removed from V and 4 bases from J, the gap between germline ends came to 19 bases. This CDR3 contains 16 residues. This CDR3 reads CASSSKDLYTLETQYF. CDR3 bases: TGTGCCAGCAGTTCAAAGGACTTATATACTTTAGAGACCCAGTACTTC.

This clonotype was recorded a few times. The genes are TRBV7-9 and TRBJ2-7; TRBD2 agrees at 7 bases. The CDR3 spans 15 residues. Trimming at V came to 7 bases and at J to 2 bases, leaving 11 bases not matched to a gene. The germline V gene has CDR1 SEHNR and CDR2 FQNEAQ (reference sequence). CDR3 sequence reads: CASTPLTGLPYEQYF. The DNA of the CDR3 is TGTGCCAGCACCCCTCTCACGGGACTACCCTACGAGCAGTACTTC.

In this sample, this clonotype turned up a few times. V usage is TRBV27 and J usage is TRBJ2-3; 9 bases agree with TRBD2. J was trimmed by 6 bases and V by 4 bases; bases with no gene match: 14. Germline V gene lookup returns CDR1 MNHEY and CDR2 SMNVEV (reference sequence). The length of the CDR3 is 17 residues. The CDR3 protein is CASSSRIAGGGADTQYF. For the CDR3, the DNA is TGTGCCAGCAGTTCTCGAATTGCGGGAGGGGGTGCCGATACGCAGTATTTT.

The chain is built from TRBV18 and TRBJ1-1; D gene uncertain. Germline CDR1 is KGHSH and CDR2 is LQKENI. This CDR3 comprises 15 residues. V dropped 4 bases and J dropped 7 bases, with 19 bases sitting between them. The chain's CDR3 is CASSRSLQREGEAFF. CDR3 nucleotides: TGTGCCAGCTCACGGTCTCTACAGCGCGAGGGTGAAGCTTTCTTT.

This clonotype appeared many times. Here the CDR3 DNA reads TGTGCCAGCCTGAACCGAAAGTTGCAGGACACTGAAGCTTTCTTT. It is translated as CASLNRKLQDTEAFF. The chain recombines TRBV6-2 or TRBV6-3 with TRBJ1-1; no definite D call. This CDR3 comprises 15 residues. The V end lost 8 bases, the J end lost 3 bases, and 19 bases lay between the germline ends. CDR1 and CDR2 from the germline V gene are MNHEY and SVGEGT.